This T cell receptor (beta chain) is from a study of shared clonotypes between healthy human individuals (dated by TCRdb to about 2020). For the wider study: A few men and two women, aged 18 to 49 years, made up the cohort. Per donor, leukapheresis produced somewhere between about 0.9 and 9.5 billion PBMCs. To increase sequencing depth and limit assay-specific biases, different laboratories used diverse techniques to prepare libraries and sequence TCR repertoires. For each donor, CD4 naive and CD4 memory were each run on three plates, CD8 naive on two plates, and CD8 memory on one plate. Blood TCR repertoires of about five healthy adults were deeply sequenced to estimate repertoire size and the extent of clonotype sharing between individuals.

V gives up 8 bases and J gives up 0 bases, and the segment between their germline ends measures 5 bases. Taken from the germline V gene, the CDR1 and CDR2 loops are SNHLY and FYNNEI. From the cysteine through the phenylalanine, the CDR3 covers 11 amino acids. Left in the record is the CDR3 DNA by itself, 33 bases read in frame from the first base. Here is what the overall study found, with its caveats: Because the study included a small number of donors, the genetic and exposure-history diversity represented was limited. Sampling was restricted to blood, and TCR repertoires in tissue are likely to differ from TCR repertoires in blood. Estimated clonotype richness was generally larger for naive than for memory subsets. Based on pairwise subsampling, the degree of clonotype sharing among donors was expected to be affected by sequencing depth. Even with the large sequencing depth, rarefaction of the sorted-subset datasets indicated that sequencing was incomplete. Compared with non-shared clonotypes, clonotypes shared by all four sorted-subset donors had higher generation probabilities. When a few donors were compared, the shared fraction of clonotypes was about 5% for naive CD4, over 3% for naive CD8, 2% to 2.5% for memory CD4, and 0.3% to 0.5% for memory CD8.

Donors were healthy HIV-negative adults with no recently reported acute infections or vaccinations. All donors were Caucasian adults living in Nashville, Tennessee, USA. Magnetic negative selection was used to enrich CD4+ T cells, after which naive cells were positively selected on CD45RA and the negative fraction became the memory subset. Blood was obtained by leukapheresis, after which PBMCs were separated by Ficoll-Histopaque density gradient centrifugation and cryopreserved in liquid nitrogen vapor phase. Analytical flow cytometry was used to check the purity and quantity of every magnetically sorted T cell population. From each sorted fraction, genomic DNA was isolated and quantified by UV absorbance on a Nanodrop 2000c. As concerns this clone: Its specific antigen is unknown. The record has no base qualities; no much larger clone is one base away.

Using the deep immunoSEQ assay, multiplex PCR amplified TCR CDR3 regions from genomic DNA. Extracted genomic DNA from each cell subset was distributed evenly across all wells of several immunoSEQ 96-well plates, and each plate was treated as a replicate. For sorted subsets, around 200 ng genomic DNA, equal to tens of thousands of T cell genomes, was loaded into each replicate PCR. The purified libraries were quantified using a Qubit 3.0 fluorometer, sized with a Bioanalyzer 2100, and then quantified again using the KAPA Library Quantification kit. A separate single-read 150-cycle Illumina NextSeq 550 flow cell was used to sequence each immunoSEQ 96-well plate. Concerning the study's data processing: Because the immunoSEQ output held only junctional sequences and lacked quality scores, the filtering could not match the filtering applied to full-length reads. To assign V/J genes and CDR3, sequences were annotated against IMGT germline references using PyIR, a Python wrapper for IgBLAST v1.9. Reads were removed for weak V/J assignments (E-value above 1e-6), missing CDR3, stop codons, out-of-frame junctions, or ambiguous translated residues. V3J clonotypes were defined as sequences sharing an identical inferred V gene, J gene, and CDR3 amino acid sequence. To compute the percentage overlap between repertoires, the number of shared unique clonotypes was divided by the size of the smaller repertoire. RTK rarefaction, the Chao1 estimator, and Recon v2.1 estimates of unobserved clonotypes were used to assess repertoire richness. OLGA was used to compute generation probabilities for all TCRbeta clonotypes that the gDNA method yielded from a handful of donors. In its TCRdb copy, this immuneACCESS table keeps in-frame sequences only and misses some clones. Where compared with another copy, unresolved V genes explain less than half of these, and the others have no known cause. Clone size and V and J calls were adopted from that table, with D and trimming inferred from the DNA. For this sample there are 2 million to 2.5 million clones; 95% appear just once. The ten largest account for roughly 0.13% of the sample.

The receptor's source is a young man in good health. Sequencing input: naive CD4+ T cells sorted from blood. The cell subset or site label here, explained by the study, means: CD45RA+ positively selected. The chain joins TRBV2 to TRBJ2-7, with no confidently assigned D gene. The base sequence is TGTGCCAGCGCTACCTCCTACGAGCAGTACTTC. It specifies CASATSYEQYF.